This T cell receptor (beta chain) was captured in a study of blood T cell repertoires in COVID-19. Study details: Acute and convalescent COVID-19 samples came from the United States, Italy and Spain. Sources were T cells, B-cell-depleted T cells, or PBMCs; the material itself was cDNA or gDNA.

CDR3 length: 14 amino acids. Germline CDR1 SGHTA, CDR2 FQGTGA. V lost 2 bases and J 2 bases, leaving 9 bases between the germline ends. Source study methods: Using reference gene primer amplification, nucleated cell counts were estimated. Sequencing was performed with immunoSEQ multiplex PCR; in TCRdb, only in-frame clones are kept and a portion is missing. V, J and clone size are taken as reported in that table, and D and trimming were inferred from the DNA itself. The repertoire holds a few hundred thousand clones, with 84% as singletons. This sequence joins TRBV7-3 and TRBJ1-1; D is possibly TRBD1 (6 bases). This TCR derives from a middle-aged woman who had recovered from COVID-19. Specimen: peripheral blood. CDR3 coding DNA: TGTGCCAGCAGCTTAGGGGGCTCTAACACTGAAGCTTTCTTT. It is translated as CASSLGGSNTEAFF.